This T cell receptor (beta chain) was profiled in a study of identical twins. TCRdb reanalysed the 5' RACE reads using MiXCR and keeps one entry per CDR3 protein. The table lists around 1.7 million distinct CDR3 sequences, about 31% of them singletons, with around 0.3% in the top ten. Healthy Caucasian donors formed the entire cohort. General study results and limits: Within monozygotic twins, out-of-frame TCR alpha sharing was underestimated by the models.

This clonotype appeared many times. Its matching antigen is unknown. Source material: cord blood. The TCR was taken from a newborn girl in good health.

The CDR3 is CASSSGPYEQYF. CDR3 bases: TGTGCCAGCAGTTCAGGGCCCTACGAGCAGTACTTC. This chain links TRBV28 with TRBJ2-7, with a weak D call TRBD1 (5 bases). The CDR3 covers 12 residues. V lost 4 bases and J lost 2, with 6 bases in between. CDR1 MDHEN and CDR2 SYDVKM come from the germline V gene.